The 5 T cell receptor beta chains given below trace back to one sample, sequenced in a study of blood T cell repertoires in COVID-19. This table comes from immunoSEQ multiplex PCR, and its TCRdb copy is limited to in-frame clones, with some not included. The table has 220,000 or so clones, roughly 90% seen once. The sequencing sample was made of PBMCs or T cells enriched from blood (not recorded which). The receptors derive from a man younger than 40 who had been exposed to COVID-19.

The genes are TRBV5-4 and TRBJ1-4; unclear D gene. The CDR3 has 13 residues. Trimming removed 1 base from V and 7 bases from J, with 8 bases in between. Germline CDR1 SGHNT, CDR2 YYREEE (reference sequence). The CDR3 DNA follows: TGTGCCAGCAGCTTGAGAGGAGGTGAAAAACTGTTTTTT. It translates to CASSLRGGEKLFF.

This rearrangement joins TRBV15 to TRBJ1-1; 8 nucleotides agree with TRBD1. This CDR3 is 15 amino acids long. Germline-derived CDR1 and CDR2 are LNHNV and YYDKDF (reference sequence). V gave up 1 base and J gave up 5 bases; unmatched junction bases: 6. CDR3: CATSRGGQGGTEAFF. The CDR3 DNA follows: TGTGCCACCAGCAGAGGAGGACAGGGAGGTACTGAAGCTTTCTTT. The variable domain in full, completed from reference TRBV15 and TRBJ1-1, reads DAMVIQNPRYQVTQFGKPVTLSCSQTLNHNVMYWYQQKSSQAPKLLFHYYDKDFNNEADTPDNFQSRRPNTSFCFLDIRSPGLGDTAMYLCATSRGGQGGTEAFFGQGTRLTVV.

This sequence joins TRBV29-1 and TRBJ1-1; D is possibly TRBD1 (6 bases). Germline lookup yields CDR1 SQVTM and CDR2 ANQGSEA. The CDR3 extends over 16 amino acids. V was clipped by 7 bases and J by 2 bases, with 23 bases between them. The CDR3 nucleotides are TGCAGCGGCGGACTGGCTCCGGGACAAGGTAACACTGAAGCTTTCTTT. Protein sequence: CSGGLAPGQGNTEAFF.

The V call is TRBV5-1, the J call TRBJ1-4; D call uncertain. The CDR3 runs to 16 residues. Germline CDR1 reads SGHRS; CDR2 reads YFSETQ. V lost 0 bases and J 3 bases, leaving 12 bases between the germline ends. The CDR3 DNA follows: TGCGCCAGCAGCTTGGCAGAGGGAGGATCTAATGAAAAACTGTTTTTT. It is translated as CASSLAEGGSNEKLFF. The variable domain in full, completed from reference TRBV5-1 and TRBJ1-4, reads KAGVTQTPRYLIKTRGQQVTLSCSPISGHRSVSWYQQTPGQGLQFLFEYFSETQRNKGNFPGRFSGRQFSNSRSEMNVSTLELGDSALYLCASSLAEGGSNEKLFFGSGTQLSVL.

The genes are TRBV30 and TRBJ2-1; 7 bases align to TRBD2. After removal of 1 base from V and 9 bases from J, the junction contained 6 bases not matched to a gene. Looked up from germline, CDR1 is GTSNPN and CDR2 is SVGIG (reference sequence). The CDR3 has 13 residues. CDR3 DNA: TGTGCCTGGAGTGAAGGGAGGGGCGCTGAGCAGTTCTTC. Protein product: CAWSEGRGAEQFF.